A single TCR beta chain is shown here with its context. In its sample, this clonotype was seen a few times. It lacks a known antigen. Base qualities are missing; no much larger clone stands one base away. These data are taken from a study of early T cells in non-severe SARS-CoV-2 infection (dated by TCRdb to the early 2020s). Some background on the complete study: TCR sequencing used bulk RNA from unsorted whole blood, so alpha and beta chains could not be paired. Results the study describes overall, beyond this receptor: VDJdb matching was skewed toward anti-spike CD8 responses, so virus-specific expansions were likely underestimated and private and CD4 specificities were missed.

A case-control design nested within a healthcare worker cohort in London, UK, was used, with weekly nasopharyngeal swab PCR tests and blood sampling performed. Healthcare workers were recruited between 23 and 31 March 2020, during the week of the UK lockdown, and were followed weekly for up to roughly 15 weeks. Libraries were built with 5' RACE. The run used a NextSeq 500. To correct for sequencing error and PCR bias, the TCR library protocol tagged individual cDNA molecules with unique molecular identifiers. TCR alpha and beta chains were both sequenced, and the abundances of alpha and beta sequences in each sample were closely correlated with each other. On the authors' methods: Decombinator V4 was used to annotate the V gene, J gene and CDR3 of the TCR sequences. Expanded TCRs were defined as changing significantly between any two time points under a Poisson model with p below 0.0001. Abundances of TCRs were expressed as counts per million after normalisation to the total number of TCRs sequenced in each sample. VDJdb, accessed on 1 November 2021, was searched for TCRs annotated for CMV, EBV and SARS-CoV-2, and TCRs annotated for more than one antigen were excluded. The raw public reads went through TCRdb reprocessing: fastp at Q25, MiXCR clone calling, in-frame beta chains kept. Under each unique CDR3 protein, matching rows form one entry showing the most common genes and DNA. The V and J calls come from TCRdb's annotation, not from the publication. The table for this sample lists more than 45,000 distinct CDR3 sequences; roughly an eighth of them were counted only once. About a tenth of the sample rests with the top ten.

The sequenced sample consisted of whole blood. The TCR comes from an adult who was a healthcare worker with PCR-confirmed SARS-CoV-2 infection or an uninfected control (not recorded which).

The bases are TGTGCCAGCAGCACCGGGACTAGCTCCTACGAGCAGTACTTC. This yields the protein CASSTGTSSYEQYF. The V and J segments used are TRBV7-9 and TRBJ2-7; 8 bases in the middle match TRBD2. After removal of 5 bases from V and 0 bases from J, the junction retains 3 bases not matched to a gene. The germline V gene (reference sequence) gives CDR1 as SEHNR and CDR2 as FQNEAQ. The CDR3 runs 14 amino acids, cysteine and phenylalanine included. The DNA shown is the 42-base CDR3, in frame from base 1.